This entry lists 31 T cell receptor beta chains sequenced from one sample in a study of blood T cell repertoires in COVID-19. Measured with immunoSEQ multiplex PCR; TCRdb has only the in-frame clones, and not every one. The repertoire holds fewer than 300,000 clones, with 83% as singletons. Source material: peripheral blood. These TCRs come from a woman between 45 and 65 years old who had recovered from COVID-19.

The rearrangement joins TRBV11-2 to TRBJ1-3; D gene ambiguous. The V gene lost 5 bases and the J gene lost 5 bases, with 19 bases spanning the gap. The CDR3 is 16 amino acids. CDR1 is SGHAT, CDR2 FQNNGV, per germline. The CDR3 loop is CASSPRRAGVRNTIYF. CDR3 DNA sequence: TGTGCCAGCAGCCCCCGGCGGGCGGGTGTAAGAAACACCATATATTTT. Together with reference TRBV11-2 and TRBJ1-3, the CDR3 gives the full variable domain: EAGVAQSPRYKIIEKRQSVAFWCNPISGHATLYWYQQILGQGPKLLIQFQNNGVVDDSQLPKDRFSAERLKGVDSTLKIQPAKLEDSAVYLCASSPRRAGVRNTIYFGEGSWLTVV.

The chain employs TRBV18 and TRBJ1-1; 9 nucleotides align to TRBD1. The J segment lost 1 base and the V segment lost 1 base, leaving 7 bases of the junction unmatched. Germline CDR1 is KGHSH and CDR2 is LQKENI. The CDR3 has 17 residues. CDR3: CASSPLGQGLRNTEAFF. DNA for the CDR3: TGTGCCAGCTCACCACTGGGACAGGGCCTGCGGAACACTGAAGCTTTCTTT.

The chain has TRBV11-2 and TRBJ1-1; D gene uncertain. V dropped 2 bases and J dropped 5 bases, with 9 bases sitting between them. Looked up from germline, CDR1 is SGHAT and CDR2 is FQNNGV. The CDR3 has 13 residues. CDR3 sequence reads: CASSLQLETEAFF. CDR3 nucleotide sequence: TGTGCCAGCAGCTTACAGTTGGAGACTGAAGCTTTCTTT.

The chain's CDR3 is CASSQGESDTQYF. In nucleotides, the CDR3 is TGTGCCAGCAGCCAAGGAGAATCAGATACGCAGTATTTT. V is TRBV3-1 (or the pseudogene TRBV3-2) and J is TRBJ2-3; D remains ambiguous. V lost 1 base, J lost 4 bases, and 6 bases lay in between. CDR3 size: 13 residues. The germline gives CDR1 LGHDT, CDR2 YNNKEL (reference sequence).

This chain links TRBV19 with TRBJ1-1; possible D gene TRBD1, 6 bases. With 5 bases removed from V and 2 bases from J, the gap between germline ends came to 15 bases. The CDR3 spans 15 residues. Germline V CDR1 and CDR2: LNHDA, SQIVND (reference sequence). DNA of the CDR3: TGTGCCAGTAGTTTCCTTAACAGGGCAAACACTGAAGCTTTCTTT. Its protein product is CASSFLNRANTEAFF.

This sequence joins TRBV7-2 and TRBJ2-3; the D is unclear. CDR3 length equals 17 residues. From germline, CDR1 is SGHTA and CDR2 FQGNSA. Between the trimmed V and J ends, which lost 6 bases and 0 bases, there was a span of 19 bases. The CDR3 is CASSPEPTTLSTDTQYF. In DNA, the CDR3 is TGTGCCAGCAGTCCCGAGCCTACTACCCTTAGCACAGATACGCAGTATTTT.

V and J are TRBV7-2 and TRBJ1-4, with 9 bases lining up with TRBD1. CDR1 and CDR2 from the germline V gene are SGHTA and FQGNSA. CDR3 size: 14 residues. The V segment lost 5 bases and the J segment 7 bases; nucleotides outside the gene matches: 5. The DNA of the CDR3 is TGTGCCAGCAGCCCGACAGGGGGAGCTGAAAAACTGTTTTTT. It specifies CASSPTGGAEKLFF.

CDR3: CASSPRLAGGTDTQYF. CDR3 sequence (DNA): TGTGCCAGCAGCCCGAGACTAGCGGGGGGCACAGATACGCAGTATTTT. V gene TRBV5-4 combines with J gene TRBJ2-3, with 12 bases lining up with TRBD2. V lost 4 bases to trimming and J lost 1 base; unmatched junction nucleotides: 4. The CDR3 contains 16 residues. Germline V gene sequence: CDR1 SGHNT, CDR2 YYREEE (reference sequence).

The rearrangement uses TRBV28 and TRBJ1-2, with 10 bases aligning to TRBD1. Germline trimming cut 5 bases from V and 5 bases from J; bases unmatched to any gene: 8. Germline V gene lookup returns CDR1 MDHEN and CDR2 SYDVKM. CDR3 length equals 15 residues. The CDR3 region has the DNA TGTGCCAGCAGTAACCCGACAGGGGGCGTATATGGCTACACCTTC. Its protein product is CASSNPTGGVYGYTF.

The CDR3 DNA is TGTGCCAGCAGCCCGGACTCCCAGATTCGGAATGAGCAGTTCTTC. Translated: CASSPDSQIRNEQFF. The chain links TRBV28 to TRBJ2-1; maybe TRBD2 (5 bases). V dropped 6 bases and J dropped 7 bases, with 19 bases sitting between them. Germline assignment: CDR1 MDHEN and CDR2 SYDVKM. The CDR3 extends over 15 amino acids.

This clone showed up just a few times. CDR3 in amino acids: CASSLSRTDYGYTF. In DNA form, the CDR3 reads TGTGCCAGCAGCCTCTCGCGAACGGACTATGGCTACACCTTC. The V and J genes are TRBV7-2 and TRBJ1-2, with D unresolved. The CDR3 loop spans 14 amino acids. Trimming took off 5 bases at V and 3 bases at J, with 13 bases between the two ends. Looked up from germline, CDR1 is SGHTA and CDR2 is FQGNSA. The full variable domain, rest sourced from reference TRBV7-2 and TRBJ1-2, is GAGVSQSPSNKVTEKGKDVELRCDPISGHTALYWYRQSLGQGLEFLIYFQGNSAPDKSGLPSDRFSAERTGGSVSTLTIQRTQQEDSAVYLCASSLSRTDYGYTFGSGTRLTVV.

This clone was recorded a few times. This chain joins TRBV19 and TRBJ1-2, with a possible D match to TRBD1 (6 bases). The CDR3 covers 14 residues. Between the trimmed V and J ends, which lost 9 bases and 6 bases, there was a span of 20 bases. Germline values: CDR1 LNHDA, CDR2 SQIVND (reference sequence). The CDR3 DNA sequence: TGTGCCAGCCAGGTAGGGGGACGGTTAAATGGCTACACCTTC. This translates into CASQVGGRLNGYTF.

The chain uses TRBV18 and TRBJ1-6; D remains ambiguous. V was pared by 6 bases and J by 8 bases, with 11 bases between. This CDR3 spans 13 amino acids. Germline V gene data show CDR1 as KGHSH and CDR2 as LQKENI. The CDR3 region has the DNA TGTGCCAGCTCCTCGTCCGGGGATTCACCCCTCCACTTT. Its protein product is CASSSSGDSPLHF. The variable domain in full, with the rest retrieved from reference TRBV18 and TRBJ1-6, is NAGVMQNPRHLVRRRGQEARLRCSPMKGHSHVYWYRQLPEEGLKFMVYLQKENIIDESGMPKERFSAEFPKEGPSILRIQQVVRGDSAAYFCASSSSGDSPLHFGNGTRLTVT.

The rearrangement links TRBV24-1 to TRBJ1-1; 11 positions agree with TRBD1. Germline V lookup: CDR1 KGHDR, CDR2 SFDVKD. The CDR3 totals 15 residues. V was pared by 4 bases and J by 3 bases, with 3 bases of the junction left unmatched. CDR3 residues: CATSDPGQGDTEAFF. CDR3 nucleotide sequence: TGTGCCACCAGTGACCCGGGACAGGGGGACACTGAAGCTTTCTTT.

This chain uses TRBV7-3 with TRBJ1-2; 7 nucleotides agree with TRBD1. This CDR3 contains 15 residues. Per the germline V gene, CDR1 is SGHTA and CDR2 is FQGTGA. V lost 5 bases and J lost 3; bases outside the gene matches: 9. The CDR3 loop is CASSPGQERYYGYTF. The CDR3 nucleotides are TGTGCCAGCAGCCCTGGACAGGAGCGTTACTATGGCTACACCTTC.

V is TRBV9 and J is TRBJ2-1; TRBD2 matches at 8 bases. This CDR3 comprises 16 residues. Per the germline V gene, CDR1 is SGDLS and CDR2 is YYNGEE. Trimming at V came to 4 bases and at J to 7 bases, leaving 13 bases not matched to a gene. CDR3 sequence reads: CASSPQREPWGNEQFF. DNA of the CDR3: TGTGCCAGCAGCCCCCAGCGGGAGCCCTGGGGGAATGAGCAGTTCTTC.

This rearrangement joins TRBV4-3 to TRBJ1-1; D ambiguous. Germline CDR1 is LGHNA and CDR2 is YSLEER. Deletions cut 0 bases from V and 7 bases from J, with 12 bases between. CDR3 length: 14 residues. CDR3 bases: TGCGCCAGCAGCCAAGATGAGTGGAGCAGTGAAGCTTTCTTT. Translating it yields CASSQDEWSSEAFF.

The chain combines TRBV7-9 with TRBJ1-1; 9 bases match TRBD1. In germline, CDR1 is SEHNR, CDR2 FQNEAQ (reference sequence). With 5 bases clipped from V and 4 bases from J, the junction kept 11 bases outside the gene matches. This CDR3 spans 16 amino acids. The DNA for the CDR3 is TGTGCCAGCAGCGCCCCAACCGGGACAGGGACCACTGAAGCTTTCTTT. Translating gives CASSAPTGTGTTEAFF.

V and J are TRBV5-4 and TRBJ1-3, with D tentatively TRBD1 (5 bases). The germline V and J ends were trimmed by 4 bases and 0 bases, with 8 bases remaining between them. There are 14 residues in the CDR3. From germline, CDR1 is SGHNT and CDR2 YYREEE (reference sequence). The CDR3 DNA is TGTGCCAGCAGCCCGGACAACTCTGGAAACACCATATATTTT. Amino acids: CASSPDNSGNTIYF.

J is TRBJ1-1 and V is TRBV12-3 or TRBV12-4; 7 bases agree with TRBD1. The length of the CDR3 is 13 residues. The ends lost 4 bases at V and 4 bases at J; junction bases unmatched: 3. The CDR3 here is CASSSQGRTEAFF. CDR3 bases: TGTGCCAGCAGTTCACAGGGGCGCACTGAAGCTTTCTTT.

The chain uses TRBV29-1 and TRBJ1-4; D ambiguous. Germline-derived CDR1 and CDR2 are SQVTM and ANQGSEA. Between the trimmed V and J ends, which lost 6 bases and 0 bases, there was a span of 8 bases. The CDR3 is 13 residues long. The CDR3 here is CSVADTTNEKLFF. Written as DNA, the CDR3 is TGCAGCGTAGCCGACACAACTAATGAAAAACTGTTTTTT.

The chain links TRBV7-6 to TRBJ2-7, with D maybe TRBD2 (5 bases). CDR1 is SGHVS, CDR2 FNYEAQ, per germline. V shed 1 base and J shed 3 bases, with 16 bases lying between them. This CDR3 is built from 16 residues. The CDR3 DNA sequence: TGTGCCAGCAGCTTAGATGCGAGGGTTCCTTACTACGAGCAGTACTTC. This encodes CASSLDARVPYYEQYF.

The CDR3 nucleotides read TGTGCTTCCAGCAAGTTTAAGGGAGGCTCACCCCTCCACTTT. Translating it yields CASSKFKGGSPLHF. The chain combines TRBV28 with TRBJ1-6; D uncertain. CDR3 length equals 14 residues. Germline values: CDR1 MDHEN, CDR2 SYDVKM.

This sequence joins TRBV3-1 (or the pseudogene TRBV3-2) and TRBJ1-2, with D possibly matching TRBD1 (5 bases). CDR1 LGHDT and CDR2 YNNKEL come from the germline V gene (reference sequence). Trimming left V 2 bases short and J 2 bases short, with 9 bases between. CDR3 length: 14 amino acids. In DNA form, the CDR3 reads TGTGCCAGCAGCCAACTAGACAGAAACTATGGCTACACCTTC. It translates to CASSQLDRNYGYTF.

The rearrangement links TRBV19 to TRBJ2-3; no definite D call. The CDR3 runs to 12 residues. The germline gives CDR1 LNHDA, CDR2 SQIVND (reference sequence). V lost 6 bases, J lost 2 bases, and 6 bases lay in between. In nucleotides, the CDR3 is TGTGCCAGTAGCCACAACACAGATACGCAGTATTTT. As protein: CASSHNTDTQYF.

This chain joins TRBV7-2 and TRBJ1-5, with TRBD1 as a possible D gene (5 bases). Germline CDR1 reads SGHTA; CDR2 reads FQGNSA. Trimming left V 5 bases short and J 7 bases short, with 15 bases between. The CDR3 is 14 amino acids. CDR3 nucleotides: TGTGCCAGCAGCCGGGGGGTAGAAAAACAGCCCCAGCATTTT. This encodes CASSRGVEKQPQHF.

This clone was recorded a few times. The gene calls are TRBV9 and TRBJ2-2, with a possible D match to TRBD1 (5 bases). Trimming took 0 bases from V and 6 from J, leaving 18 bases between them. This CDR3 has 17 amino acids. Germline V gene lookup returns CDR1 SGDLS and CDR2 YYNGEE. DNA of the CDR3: TGTGCCAGCAGCGTAGCTCTAGGCAGGGAAGTGGCCGGGGAGCTGTTTTTT. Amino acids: CASSVALGREVAGELFF.

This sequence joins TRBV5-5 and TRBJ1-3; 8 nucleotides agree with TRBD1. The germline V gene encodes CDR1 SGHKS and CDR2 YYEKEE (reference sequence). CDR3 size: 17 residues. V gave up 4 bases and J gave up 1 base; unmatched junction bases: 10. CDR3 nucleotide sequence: TGTGCCAGCAGCCCGGACAGGGCCGGGAGGTCTGGAAACACCATATATTTT. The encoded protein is CASSPDRAGRSGNTIYF.

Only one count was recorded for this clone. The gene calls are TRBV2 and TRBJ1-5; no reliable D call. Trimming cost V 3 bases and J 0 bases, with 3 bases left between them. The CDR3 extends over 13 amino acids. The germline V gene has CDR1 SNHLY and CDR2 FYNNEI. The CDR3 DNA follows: TGTGCCAGCAGTGATTATAGCAATCAGCCCCAGCATTTT. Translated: CASSDYSNQPQHF.

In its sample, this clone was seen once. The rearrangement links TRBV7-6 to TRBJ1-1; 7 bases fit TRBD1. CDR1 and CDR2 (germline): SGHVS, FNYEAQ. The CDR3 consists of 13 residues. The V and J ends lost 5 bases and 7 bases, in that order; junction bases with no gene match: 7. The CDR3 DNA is TGTGCCAGCAGCCCCGGGACAGACCTTGAAGCTTTCTTT. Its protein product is CASSPGTDLEAFF. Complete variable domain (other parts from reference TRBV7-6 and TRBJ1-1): GAGVSQSPRYKVTKRGQDVALRCDPISGHVSLYWYRQALGQGPEFLTYFNYEAQQDKSGLPNDRFSAERPEGSISTLTIQRTEQRDSAMYRCASSPGTDLEAFFGQGTRLTVV.

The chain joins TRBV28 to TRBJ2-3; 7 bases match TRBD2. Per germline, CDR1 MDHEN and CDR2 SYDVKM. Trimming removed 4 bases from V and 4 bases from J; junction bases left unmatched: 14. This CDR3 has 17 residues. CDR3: CASSSLGASGSPDTQYF. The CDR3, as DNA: TGTGCCAGCAGTTCTTTAGGCGCTAGCGGTTCCCCAGATACGCAGTATTTT.